Described below is a single T cell receptor beta chain sequence and its context. In germline, CDR1 is LNHDA, CDR2 SQIVND (reference sequence). The CDR3 is 13 amino acids. V shed 6 bases, J shed 5 bases, and the junction held 6 bases outside the gene matches. The sample is drawn from a study of beta chain features in type 1 diabetes. CD4+ naive, central memory, regulatory and stem cell-like memory cells were sorted via CD45RO/CCR7/CD25/CD127/CD95/CD27. Expressed TCRB transcripts were sequenced after all isolated RNA was converted to cDNA. Measured with immunoSEQ multiplex PCR; TCRdb has only the in-frame clones, and not every one. The profile shows hundreds of thousands of clones, about 15% of them singletons.

V gene TRBV19 combines with J gene TRBJ2-5; 7 positions agree with TRBD1. What was sequenced was central memory CD4+ T cells from blood. The clonotype originates from a man aged 25 to 40 in good health. DNA of the CDR3: TGTGCCAGTAGCCAACAGGGGCGGGAGACCCAGTACTTC. It codes for CASSQQGRETQYF.